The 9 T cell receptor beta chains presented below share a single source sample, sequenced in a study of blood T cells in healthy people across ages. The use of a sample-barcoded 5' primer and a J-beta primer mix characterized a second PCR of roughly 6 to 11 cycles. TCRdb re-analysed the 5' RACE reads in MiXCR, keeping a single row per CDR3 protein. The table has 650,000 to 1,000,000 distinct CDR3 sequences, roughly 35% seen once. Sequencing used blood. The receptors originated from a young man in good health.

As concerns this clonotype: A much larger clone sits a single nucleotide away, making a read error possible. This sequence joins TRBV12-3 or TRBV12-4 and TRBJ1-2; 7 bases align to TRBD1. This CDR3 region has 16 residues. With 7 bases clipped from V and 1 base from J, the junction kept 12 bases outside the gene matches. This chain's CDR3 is CASTNGTAWINYGYTF. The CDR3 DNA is TGTGCCAGCACCAACGGGACAGCTTGGATTAACTATGGCTACACCTTC.

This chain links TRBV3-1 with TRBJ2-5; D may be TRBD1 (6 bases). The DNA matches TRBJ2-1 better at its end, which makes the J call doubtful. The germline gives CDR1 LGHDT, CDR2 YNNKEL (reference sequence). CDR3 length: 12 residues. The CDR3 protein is CASKNREEAQFF. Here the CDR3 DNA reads TGTGCCAGCAAGAACAGGGAAGAGGCCCAGTTCTTC.

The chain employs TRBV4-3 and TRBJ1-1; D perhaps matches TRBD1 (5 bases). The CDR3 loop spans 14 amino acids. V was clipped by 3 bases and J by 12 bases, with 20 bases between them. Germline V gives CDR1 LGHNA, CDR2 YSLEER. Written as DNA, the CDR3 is TGCGCCAGCAGCCAGACCGCCGTGGGCAGGGAAACTTTCTTT. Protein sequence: CASSQTAVGRETFF.

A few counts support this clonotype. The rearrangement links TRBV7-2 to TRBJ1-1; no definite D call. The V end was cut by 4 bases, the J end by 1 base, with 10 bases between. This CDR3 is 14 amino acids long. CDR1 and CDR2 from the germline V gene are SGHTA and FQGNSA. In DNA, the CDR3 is TGTGCCAGCAGCTCAGGTCCCCAGAACACTGAAGCTTTCTTT. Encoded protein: CASSSGPQNTEAFF.

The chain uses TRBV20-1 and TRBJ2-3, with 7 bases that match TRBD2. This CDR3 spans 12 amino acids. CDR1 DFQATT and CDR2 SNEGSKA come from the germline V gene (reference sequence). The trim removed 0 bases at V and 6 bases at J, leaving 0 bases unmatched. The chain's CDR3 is CSAREGGDTQYF. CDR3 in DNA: TGCAGTGCTAGAGAGGGAGGGGATACGCAGTATTTT.

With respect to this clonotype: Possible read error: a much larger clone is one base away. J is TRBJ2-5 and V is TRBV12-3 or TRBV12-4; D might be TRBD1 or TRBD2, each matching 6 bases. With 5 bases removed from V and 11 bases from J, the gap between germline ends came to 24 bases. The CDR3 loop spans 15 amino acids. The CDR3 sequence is CASSPLGGASNEQYF. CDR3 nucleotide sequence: TGTGCCAGCAGTCCCCTCGGGGGCGCTTCCAATGAGCAGTACTTC.

DNA for the CDR3: TGCGCCAGCAGCCCGACTCCTCCCGGGGAGCTGTTTTTT. As protein: CASSPTPPGELFF. This chain links TRBV5-1 with TRBJ2-2; D is unresolved. The germline V and J ends were trimmed by 4 bases and 6 bases, with 10 bases remaining between them. This CDR3 has 13 amino acids. The germline V gene has CDR1 SGHRS and CDR2 YFSETQ. The variable domain in full, completed from reference TRBV5-1 and TRBJ2-2, reads KAGVTQTPRYLIKTRGQQVTLSCSPISGHRSVSWYQQTPGQGLQFLFEYFSETQRNKGNFPGRFSGRQFSNSRSEMNVSTLELGDSALYLCASSPTPPGELFFGEGSRLTVL.

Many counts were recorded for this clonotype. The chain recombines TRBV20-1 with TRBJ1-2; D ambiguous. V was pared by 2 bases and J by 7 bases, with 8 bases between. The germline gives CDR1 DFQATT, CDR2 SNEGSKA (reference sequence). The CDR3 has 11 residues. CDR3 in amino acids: CSARRGIGYTF. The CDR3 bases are TGCAGTGCTAGACGGGGAATTGGCTACACCTTC.

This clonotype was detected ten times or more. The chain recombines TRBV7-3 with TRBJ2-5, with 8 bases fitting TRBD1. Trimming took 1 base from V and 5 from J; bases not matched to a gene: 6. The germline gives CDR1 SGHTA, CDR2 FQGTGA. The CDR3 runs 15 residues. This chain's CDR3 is CASSLRGQGGETQYF. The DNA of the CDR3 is TGTGCCAGCAGCTTAAGAGGACAGGGTGGGGAGACCCAGTACTTC.